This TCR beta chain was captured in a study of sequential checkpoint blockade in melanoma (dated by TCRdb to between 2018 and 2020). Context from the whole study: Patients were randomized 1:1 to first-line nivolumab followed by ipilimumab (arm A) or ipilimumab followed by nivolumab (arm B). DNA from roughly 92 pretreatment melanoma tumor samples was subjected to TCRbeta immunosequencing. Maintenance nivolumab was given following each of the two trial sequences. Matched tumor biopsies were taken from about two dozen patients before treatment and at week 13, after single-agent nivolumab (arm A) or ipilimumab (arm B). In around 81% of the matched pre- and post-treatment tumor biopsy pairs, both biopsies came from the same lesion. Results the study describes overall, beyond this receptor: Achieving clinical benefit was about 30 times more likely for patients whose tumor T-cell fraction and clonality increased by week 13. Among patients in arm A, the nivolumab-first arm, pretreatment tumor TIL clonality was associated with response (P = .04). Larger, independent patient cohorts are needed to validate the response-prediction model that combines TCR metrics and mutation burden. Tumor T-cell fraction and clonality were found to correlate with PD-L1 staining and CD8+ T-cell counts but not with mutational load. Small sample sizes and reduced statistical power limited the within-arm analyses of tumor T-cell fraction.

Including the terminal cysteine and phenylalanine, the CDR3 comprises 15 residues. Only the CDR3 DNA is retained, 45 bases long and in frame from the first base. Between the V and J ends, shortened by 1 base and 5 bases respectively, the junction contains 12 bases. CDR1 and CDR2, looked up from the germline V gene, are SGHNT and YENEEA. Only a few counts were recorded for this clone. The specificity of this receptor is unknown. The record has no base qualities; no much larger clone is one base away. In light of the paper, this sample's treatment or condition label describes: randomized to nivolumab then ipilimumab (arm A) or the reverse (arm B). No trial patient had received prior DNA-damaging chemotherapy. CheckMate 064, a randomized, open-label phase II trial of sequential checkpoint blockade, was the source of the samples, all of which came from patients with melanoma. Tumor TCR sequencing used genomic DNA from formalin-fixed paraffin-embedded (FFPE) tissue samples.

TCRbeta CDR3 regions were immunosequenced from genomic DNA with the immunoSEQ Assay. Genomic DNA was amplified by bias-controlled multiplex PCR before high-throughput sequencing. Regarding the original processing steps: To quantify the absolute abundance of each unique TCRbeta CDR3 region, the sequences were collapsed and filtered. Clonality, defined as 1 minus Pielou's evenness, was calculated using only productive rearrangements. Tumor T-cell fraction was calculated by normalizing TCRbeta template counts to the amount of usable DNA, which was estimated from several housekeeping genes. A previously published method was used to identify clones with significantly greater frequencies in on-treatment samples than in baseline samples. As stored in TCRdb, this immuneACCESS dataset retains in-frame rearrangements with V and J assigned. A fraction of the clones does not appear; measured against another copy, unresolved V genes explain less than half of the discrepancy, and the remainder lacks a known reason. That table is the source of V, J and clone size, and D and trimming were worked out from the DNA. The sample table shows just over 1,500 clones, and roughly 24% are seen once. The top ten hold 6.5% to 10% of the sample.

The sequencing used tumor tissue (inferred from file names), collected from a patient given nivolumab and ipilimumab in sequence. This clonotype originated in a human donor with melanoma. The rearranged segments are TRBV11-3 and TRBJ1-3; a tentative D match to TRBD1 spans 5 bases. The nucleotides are TGTGCCAGCAGCTTAGGAGGGCAGGGCCGAAACACCATATATTTT. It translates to CASSLGGQGRNTIYF.